These 32 T cell receptor beta chains were sequenced from one sample in a study of cytomegalovirus exposure and HLA in healthy donors. PCR used 60 Vbeta primers and 13 Jbeta primers. TCRdb keeps only in-frame clones here, not all; method: immunoSEQ multiplex PCR. In the table there are around 74,000 clones, roughly 85% of which are singletons. The sequenced material came from PBMCs. The receptors originated from a man between 25 and 39 years old in good health and CMV-seronegative.

This chain uses TRBV14 with TRBJ2-5; D is ambiguous. This CDR3 comprises 16 residues. Trimming took off 0 bases at V and 3 bases at J, with 14 bases between the two ends. CDR1 SGHDN and CDR2 FVKESK come from the germline V gene. The DNA of the CDR3 is TGTGCCAGCAGCCAAGAGTCCAGGCTTCCAAAAGAGACCCAGTACTTC. This sequence encodes CASSQESRLPKETQYF.

V is TRBV9 and J is TRBJ1-2; 7 bases align to TRBD1. Germline values: CDR1 SGDLS, CDR2 YYNGEE. This CDR3 contains 15 residues. Trimming took 3 bases from V and 3 from J; bases not matched to a gene: 8. CDR3 nucleotide sequence: TGTGCCAGCAGCGGCTACAGGGGCAATTACTATGGCTACACCTTC. Its translation: CASSGYRGNYYGYTF. The full variable domain, with the rest looked up from reference TRBV9 and TRBJ1-2, is DSGVTQTPKHLITATGQRVTLRCSPRSGDLSVYWYQQSLDQGLQFLIQYYNGEERAKGNILERFSAQQFPDLHSELNLSSLELGDSALYFCASSGYRGNYYGYTFGSGTRLTVV.

V usage is TRBV6-1 and J usage is TRBJ1-5, with 9 positions matching TRBD1. The germline gives CDR1 MNHNS, CDR2 SASEGT. The V gene end was trimmed by 0 bases and the J gene end by 7 bases; junction bases not matched to a gene: 4. CDR3 length: 15 amino acids. The CDR3, as DNA: TGTGCCAGCAGTGAAGCGGGACAGGGATACCAGCCCCAGCATTTT. This translates into CASSEAGQGYQPQHF.

The V gene is TRBV9, the J gene TRBJ2-7; tentative D call: TRBD2 (5 bases). Between the trimmed V and J ends, which lost 0 bases and 5 bases, there was a span of 12 bases. The CDR3 spans 14 residues. Germline CDR1 reads SGDLS; CDR2 reads YYNGEE. The CDR3 DNA reads as TGTGCCAGCAGCGTAGAACCGGGGAGACACGAGCAGTACTTC. It codes for CASSVEPGRHEQYF.

The CDR3 loop is CASSVAGSSSYEQYF. The DNA of the CDR3 is TGTGCCAGCAGCGTAGCCGGGTCTAGCTCCTACGAGCAGTACTTC. The J gene is TRBJ2-5, the V gene TRBV9; D is uncertain. The end of the DNA aligns better with TRBJ2-7, so the J call may be wrong. The CDR3 contains 15 residues. Germline V CDR1 and CDR2: SGDLS, YYNGEE.

The chain recombines TRBV28 with TRBJ2-7; D might be TRBD1 (10 bases). The V gene's germline CDR1 is MDHEN and CDR2 SYDVKM. The CDR3 consists of 20 residues. The ends were cut back, 7 bases at V and 4 bases at J, with 35 bases in the middle. CDR3: CASKESTGTGDSGSTYEQYF. The CDR3, as DNA: TGTGCCAGCAAAGAGTCGACCGGGACAGGGGATAGCGGGAGTACATACGAGCAGTACTTC.

The rearrangement uses TRBV15 and TRBJ2-1; D is unresolved. Trimming removed 5 bases from V and 8 bases from J, with 7 bases in between. Germline V CDR1 and CDR2: LNHNV, YYDKDF (reference sequence). The CDR3 contains 11 residues. The CDR3 loop is CATSSYYEQFF. The CDR3 nucleotides read TGTGCCACCAGCTCGTACTATGAGCAGTTCTTC.

This chain connects TRBV4-1 to TRBJ1-2, with 8 bases identical to TRBD1. This CDR3 contains 14 residues. The V gene end was trimmed by 3 bases and the J gene end by 8 bases; junction bases not matched to a gene: 8. Germline-derived CDR1 and CDR2 are MGHRA and YSYEKL. The CDR3 loop reads CASSQIQGGEGYTF. In nucleotides, the CDR3 is TGCGCCAGCAGCCAGATACAGGGGGGAGAAGGCTACACCTTC.

This clone is termed medium-sized. V and J are TRBV4-3 and TRBJ2-6, with D possibly being TRBD1 (6 bases). The CDR3 runs to 15 residues. The V gene lost 6 bases and the J gene lost 1 base, with 10 bases spanning the gap. CDR1 and CDR2 from the germline V gene are LGHNA and YSLEER. The CDR3 here is CASSSDRSGANVLTF. Written as DNA, the CDR3 is TGCGCCAGCAGTTCCGACAGGTCTGGGGCCAACGTCCTGACTTTC.

There are a few counts of this clone. V gene TRBV7-9 combines with J gene TRBJ2-7, with D unresolved. CDR3 length: 16 amino acids. V was pared by 1 base and J by 2 bases, with 15 bases between. Germline CDR1 SEHNR, CDR2 FQNEAQ (reference sequence). The CDR3 loop is CASSLGKSGAPYEQYF. The CDR3 DNA follows: TGTGCCAGCAGCTTAGGGAAGTCAGGTGCTCCCTACGAGCAGTACTTC.

The chain joins TRBV27 to TRBJ2-3; D not resolved. The germline V gene encodes CDR1 MNHEY and CDR2 SMNVEV (reference sequence). Trimming removed 3 bases at V and 6 bases at J, with 7 bases between. The CDR3 spans 12 residues. The CDR3 protein is CASSFLRDTQYF. Here the CDR3 DNA reads TGTGCCAGCAGTTTCCTGAGGGATACGCAGTATTTT.

V is TRBV29-1 and J is TRBJ1-2; 10 bases align to TRBD1. With V trimmed by 7 bases and J by 4 bases, 12 bases remained unmatched. CDR3 length equals 15 residues. Germline values: CDR1 SQVTM, CDR2 ANQGSEA. The CDR3 coding sequence is TGCAGCGCCCCAGCCCCGGACAGGGGGGGCTATGGCTACACCTTC. Translated: CSAPAPDRGGYGYTF.

The V call is TRBV5-4, the J call TRBJ1-1; the D is unclear. The CDR3 runs to 11 residues. Trimming cost V 6 bases and J 3 bases, with 6 bases left between them. Germline CDR1 reads SGHNT; CDR2 reads YYREEE (reference sequence). CDR3 DNA: TGTGCCAGCAACTCCCACACTGAAGCTTTCTTT. Translated, it gives CASNSHTEAFF.

V usage is TRBV27 and J usage is TRBJ1-3; no clear D. Germline V gene sequence: CDR1 MNHEY, CDR2 SMNVEV (reference sequence). The CDR3 spans 16 residues. V lost 4 bases, J lost 4 bases, and 17 bases lay in between. CDR3 nucleotide sequence: TGTGCCAGCAGTTCCCTCGGCCGCCGAGGGGGAAACACCATATATTTT. Its translation: CASSSLGRRGGNTIYF.

The J gene is TRBJ2-7, the V gene TRBV28, with D tentatively TRBD2 (5 bases). This CDR3 is built from 11 residues. CDR1 and CDR2 (germline): MDHEN, SYDVKM. V lost 6 bases and J 6 bases, leaving 9 bases between the germline ends. CDR3 DNA: TGTGCCAGCAGCCCTCTAGCCGAGCAGTACTTC. It codes for CASSPLAEQYF. Full variable domain (outside the CDR3, taken from reference TRBV28 and TRBJ2-7): DVKVTQSSRYLVKRTGEKVFLECVQDMDHENMFWYRQDPGLGLRLIYFSYDVKMKEKGDIPEGYSVSREKKERFSLILESASTNQTSMYLCASSPLAEQYFGPGTRLTVT.

This chain links TRBV19 with TRBJ2-3; a possible D gene is TRBD2 (5 bases). Per the germline V gene, CDR1 is LNHDA and CDR2 is SQIVND (reference sequence). Trimming removed 8 bases from V and 5 bases from J, with 17 bases in between. This CDR3 spans 14 amino acids. CDR3 sequence reads: CASSKRNQVDTQYF. The DNA for the CDR3 is TGTGCCAGTTCGAAGCGGAACCAAGTAGATACGCAGTATTTT.

This chain links TRBV28 with TRBJ1-4, with D uncertain. There are 13 residues in the CDR3. The V gene lost 8 bases and the J gene lost 0 bases, with 7 bases spanning the gap. Germline V gives CDR1 MDHEN, CDR2 SYDVKM. DNA of the CDR3: TGTGCCAGCCAGGAATCAACTAATGAAAAACTGTTTTTT. Its protein product is CASQESTNEKLFF.

The chain uses TRBV7-9 and TRBJ1-2; D not certain. Germline CDR1 SEHNR, CDR2 FQNEAQ (reference sequence). The CDR3 loop spans 13 amino acids. V lost 4 bases and J lost 5, with 11 bases in between. Here the CDR3 reads CASSSQVFYGYTF. In DNA, the CDR3 is TGTGCCAGCAGCTCTCAGGTGTTTTATGGCTACACCTTC. The entire variable domain, with the rest obtained from reference TRBV7-9 and TRBJ1-2, is as follows: DTGVSQNPRHKITKRGQNVTFRCDPISEHNRLYWYRQTLGQGPEFLTYFQNEAQLEKSRLLSDRFSAERPKGSFSTLEIQRTEQGDSAMYLCASSSQVFYGYTFGSGTRLTVV.

This clone was seen a handful of times. The V call is TRBV5-8, the J call TRBJ1-5; D gene uncertain. Trimming took 0 bases from V and 4 from J, leaving 17 bases between them. Per germline, CDR1 SGHTS and CDR2 YDEGEE. The CDR3 runs 17 residues. Here the CDR3 reads CASSLALVPTGNQPQHF. CDR3 nucleotides: TGTGCCAGCAGCTTGGCCCTCGTCCCGACGGGTAATCAGCCCCAGCATTTT.

This chain connects TRBV9 to TRBJ2-7; a weak D match, TRBD1 (6 bases). The germline V gene encodes CDR1 SGDLS and CDR2 YYNGEE. The CDR3 extends over 16 amino acids. V lost 4 bases and J lost 5, with 22 bases in between. The CDR3 nucleotides read TGTGCCAGCAGCTACACGACAGGCCCCTCCCCCCACGAGCAGTACTTC. Translation gives CASSYTTGPSPHEQYF.

The CDR3 sequence: CASSLIGAYSSRPYTDTQYF. CDR3 bases: TGTGCCAGCAGCTTGATAGGGGCCTACTCATCCCGACCCTACACAGATACGCAGTATTTT. The chain employs TRBV5-8 and TRBJ2-3; weak D call: TRBD1 (5 bases). Germline V gene data show CDR1 as SGHTS and CDR2 as YDEGEE. Deletions cut 1 base from V and 2 bases from J, with 26 bases between. This CDR3 region has 20 residues.

This clone was seen a handful of times. CDR3 loop: CASSYAENYGYTF. The CDR3, as DNA: TGTGCCAGCAGTTACGCAGAAAACTATGGCTACACCTTC. The genes are TRBV6-6 and TRBJ1-2, with D uncertain. The CDR3 spans 13 residues. Germline-derived CDR1 and CDR2 are MNHNY and SVGAGI (reference sequence). Deletions cut 2 bases from V and 2 bases from J, with 6 bases between.

The chain carries TRBV7-2 and TRBJ2-3; TRBD1 is a possible D gene (5 bases). Germline V gives CDR1 SGHTA, CDR2 FQGNSA. This CDR3 is built from 14 residues. V lost 7 bases and J lost 5, with 16 bases in between. CDR3 sequence reads: CASKPQGVEDTQYF. CDR3 DNA sequence: TGTGCCAGCAAGCCTCAAGGGGTGGAAGATACGCAGTATTTT.

The V call is TRBV30, the J call TRBJ2-7; D ambiguous. CDR1 and CDR2 from the germline V gene are GTSNPN and SVGIG (reference sequence). V was trimmed by 1 base and J by 5 bases, leaving 9 bases between them. The CDR3 covers 12 residues. CDR3 sequence: CAWSAREDEQYF. CDR3 DNA: TGTGCCTGGAGTGCAAGAGAAGACGAGCAGTACTTC.

This chain connects TRBV10-3 to TRBJ2-3; TRBD2 aligns across 12 bases. This CDR3 region has 16 residues. V shed 6 bases and J 2 bases; nucleotides not matched to a gene: 6. CDR1 is ENHRY and CDR2 is SYGVKD in the germline V gene. The CDR3 region has the DNA TGTGCCATCAGCCCGACTAGCGGGAGCCCCACAGATACGCAGTATTTT. Protein: CAISPTSGSPTDTQYF.

Regarding this clone: Other DNA sequences in this specimen translate into the identical CDR3. The chain employs TRBV27 and TRBJ2-1; D may be TRBD1 (5 bases). Trimming left V 6 bases short and J 7 bases short, with 10 bases between. CDR3 size: 12 residues. Looked up from germline, CDR1 is MNHEY and CDR2 is SMNVEV (reference sequence). The CDR3 DNA sequence: TGTGCCAGCAGGAGGCAGGGTAATGAGCAGTTCTTC. It codes for CASRRQGNEQFF.

CDR3 protein: CASSLSGTGGSYEQYF. The CDR3 bases are TGTGCCAGCAGTTTATCGGGGACAGGGGGTTCCTACGAGCAGTACTTC. The rearrangement links TRBV27 to TRBJ2-7; 11 bases line up with TRBD1. The CDR3 spans 16 residues. Germline CDR1 and CDR2: MNHEY and SMNVEV (reference sequence). The junction had 2 bases not matched to a gene; V was cut back by 0 bases and J by 1 base.

This chain joins TRBV4-1 and TRBJ2-3, with TRBD2 matching over 7 bases. Looked up from germline, CDR1 is MGHRA and CDR2 is YSYEKL. After removal of 4 bases from V and 0 bases from J, the junction contained 7 bases not matched to a gene. CDR3 length equals 16 residues. The CDR3 loop reads CASSPGDGRSTDTQYF. The CDR3 DNA follows: TGCGCCAGCAGCCCCGGTGACGGGAGGAGCACAGATACGCAGTATTTT.

The chain couples TRBV19 to TRBJ2-3; D possibly corresponds to TRBD2 (5 bases). This CDR3 comprises 15 residues. Germline CDR1 LNHDA, CDR2 SQIVND (reference sequence). V was shortened by 6 bases and J by 1 base, with 14 bases between the two germline ends. For the CDR3, the DNA is TGTGCCAGTAGCCATCCATGGCGGGGCACAGATACGCAGTATTTT. Protein sequence: CASSHPWRGTDTQYF. Full variable domain (remainder filled in from reference TRBV19 and TRBJ2-3): DGGITQSPKYLFRKEGQNVTLSCEQNLNHDAMYWYRQDPGQGLRLIYYSQIVNDFQKGDIAEGYSVSREKKESFPLTVTSAQKNPTAFYLCASSHPWRGTDTQYFGPGTRLTVL.

V is TRBV6-1 and J is TRBJ2-7; a weak D match, TRBD1 (6 bases). Germline V lookup: CDR1 MNHNS, CDR2 SASEGT. V was clipped by 6 bases and J by 3 bases, with 12 bases between them. The CDR3 consists of 13 residues. The CDR3 DNA is TGTGCCAGCAGAATACAGGGCCGCTACGAGCAGTACTTC. Translated, it gives CASRIQGRYEQYF.

The chain links TRBV5-8 to TRBJ2-6; 9 nucleotides match TRBD1. The CDR3 length is 18 residues. V gave up 4 bases and J gave up 0 bases; unmatched junction bases: 8. Per germline, CDR1 SGHTS and CDR2 YDEGEE. The CDR3 region is CASSRPGQGISGANVLTF. CDR3 bases: TGTGCCAGCAGCCGACCGGGACAGGGAATCTCTGGGGCCAACGTCCTGACTTTC.

This clone showed up just a few times. The genes are TRBV10-3 and TRBJ2-2; TRBD1 might be the D (5 bases). The CDR3 covers 15 residues. The V and J ends lost 3 bases and 4 bases respectively, with 12 bases between them. Germline assignment: CDR1 ENHRY and CDR2 SYGVKD. As DNA, the CDR3 is TGTGCCATCAGTGAACTCGCTGGGGCCACCGGGGAGCTGTTTTTT. Its translation: CAISELAGATGELFF.